This TCR beta chain is from a study of monozygotic twins with cystic fibrosis. The CDR3 is 12 residues long. Between the trimmed V and J ends, which lost 6 bases and 3 bases, there was a span of 5 bases. From germline, CDR1 is SNHLY and CDR2 FYNNEI. Data came from immunoSEQ multiplex PCR; TCRdb stores just in-frame clones and leaves some out. The data contain over 20,000 clones, around 93% of them singletons. The chain joins TRBV2 to TRBJ2-2; no firm D call. The sample comprised blood. This TCR derives from a girl aged 2 to 10 with cystic fibrosis. The CDR3, as DNA: TGTGCCAGCAGGGATGACACCGGGGAGCTGTTTTTT. It specifies CASRDDTGELFF.